A single sample gave rise to the 22 T cell receptor beta chains below, sequenced in a study of cytomegalovirus exposure and HLA in healthy donors. The study ran its PCR with 60 Vbeta and 13 Jbeta primers. Only in-frame clones appear in the TCRdb table, and some are missing; sequencing was by immunoSEQ multiplex PCR. Of some 120,000 clones detected, 60% to 85% appear once; the ten largest clones hold roughly 3.1%. The sequencing sample was made of PBMCs. The origin of the receptors is a man aged 30-40 years in good health and CMV-seronegative.

The chain has TRBV6-4 and TRBJ2-2; 8 positions agree with TRBD1. This CDR3 contains 15 residues. V lost 5 bases and J lost 1; bases outside the gene matches: 3. The germline V gene encodes CDR1 MRHNA and CDR2 SNTAGT. The CDR3 is CASSLGTGNTGELFF. CDR3 in DNA: TGTGCCAGCAGTCTCGGGACAGGGAACACCGGGGAGCTGTTTTTT.

This clone was detected once. The chain has TRBV9 and TRBJ2-5, with TRBD1 identical over 7 bases. In germline, CDR1 is SGDLS, CDR2 YYNGEE. V was clipped by 2 bases and J by 5 bases; unmatched bases: 6. The CDR3 is 14 amino acids. This chain's CDR3 is CASSVETGIETQYF. CDR3 DNA: TGTGCCAGCAGCGTGGAGACAGGGATTGAGACCCAGTACTTC.

The rearrangement links TRBV21-1 to TRBJ2-3; whether TRBD2, the table's D call, matches the DNA was not checked. TRBV21-1 is recorded as a pseudogene. CDR3 length equals 19 residues. Written as DNA, the CDR3 is TGTGCCAGCAGCGCCCGGGACAGGGGGACTAGCGGGGGTACAGATACGCAGTATTTT. Protein product: CASSARDRGTSGGTDTQYF.

V gene TRBV18 combines with J gene TRBJ1-1, with D possibly matching TRBD1 (5 bases). V lost 5 bases to trimming and J lost 4 bases, with 11 bases between them. There are 13 residues in the CDR3. Per germline, CDR1 KGHSH and CDR2 LQKENI. The CDR3 protein is CASSVLGGTEAFF. CDR3 nucleotides: TGTGCCAGCTCAGTTTTGGGGGGCACTGAAGCTTTCTTT.

V gene TRBV27 combines with J gene TRBJ2-4; D might be TRBD2 (6 bases). Trimming stripped 2 bases from V and 8 bases from J, with 13 bases between. This CDR3 contains 14 residues. The germline V gene encodes CDR1 MNHEY and CDR2 SMNVEV (reference sequence). The CDR3 is CASSLGGARDIQYF. In DNA form, the CDR3 reads TGTGCCAGCAGTTTAGGAGGGGCGAGGGACATTCAGTACTTC.

V is TRBV7-2 and J is TRBJ1-5, with no clear D. The germline V gene encodes CDR1 SGHTA and CDR2 FQGNSA. The CDR3 is 13 amino acids. V dropped 2 bases and J dropped 6 bases, with 8 bases sitting between them. CDR3 coding DNA: TGTGCCAGCAGCTTATTTCCGGGTCAGCCCCAGCATTTT. Translating it yields CASSLFPGQPQHF.

The rearrangement links TRBV5-1 to TRBJ1-1; D uncertain. Trimming shortened V by 2 bases and J by 0 bases, and 17 bases separated the two germline ends. Germline V gene lookup returns CDR1 SGHRS and CDR2 YFSETQ. This CDR3 contains 17 residues. The CDR3 reads CASSFSPRSILNTEAFF. As DNA, the CDR3 is TGCGCCAGCAGCTTTTCCCCGCGATCCATACTGAACACTGAAGCTTTCTTT.

A single count supports this clone. V and J are TRBV5-6 and TRBJ2-2, with a tentative D call TRBD2 (5 bases). The CDR3 contains 13 residues. V gave up 0 bases and J gave up 7 bases, with 7 bases separating them. From germline, CDR1 is SGHDT and CDR2 YYEEEE. The CDR3 protein is CASSLGGGGELFF. The CDR3 nucleotides are TGTGCCAGCAGCTTGGGCGGAGGCGGGGAGCTGTTTTTT.

This chain joins TRBV19 and TRBJ1-1, with TRBD1 identical over 10 bases. This CDR3 is built from 16 residues. Germline trimming cut 3 bases from V and 5 bases from J; bases unmatched to any gene: 9. CDR1 LNHDA and CDR2 SQIVND come from the germline V gene (reference sequence). The CDR3 protein is CASSISGTGVGTEAFF. Here the CDR3 DNA reads TGTGCCAGTAGTATTTCAGGGACAGGGGTGGGGACTGAAGCTTTCTTT.

V gene TRBV29-1 combines with J gene TRBJ1-1, with D perhaps TRBD1 (6 bases). Germline V gene lookup returns CDR1 SQVTM and CDR2 ANQGSEA. V was clipped by 1 base and J by 2 bases, with 14 bases between them. CDR3 length equals 15 residues. The CDR3 nucleotides are TGCAGCGTTGAAGGGCGGACAGTGCCTAACACTGAAGCTTTCTTT. It yields the protein CSVEGRTVPNTEAFF. The variable domain in full, completed from reference TRBV29-1 and TRBJ1-1, reads SAVISQKPSRDICQRGTSLTIQCQVDSQVTMMFWYRQQPGQSLTLIATANQGSEATYESGFVIDKFPISRPNLTFSTLTVSNMSPEDSSIYLCSVEGRTVPNTEAFFGQGTRLTVV.

The chain couples TRBV6-1 to TRBJ2-1; 7 bases are a match to TRBD2. V lost 7 bases to trimming and J lost 10 bases; unmatched junction nucleotides: 10. The CDR3 is made up of 13 amino acids. The V gene's germline CDR1 is MNHNS and CDR2 SASEGT. The CDR3 is CASKGGSFGEQFF. DNA for the CDR3: TGTGCCAGCAAGGGCGGGAGTTTTGGGGAGCAGTTCTTC.

The J gene is TRBJ2-4, the V gene TRBV4-3, with 8 bases identical to TRBD2. Trimming took 0 bases from V and 0 from J; bases not matched to a gene: 10. The CDR3 runs to 19 residues. The germline V gene has CDR1 LGHNA and CDR2 YSLEER. CDR3 residues: CASSQEQAGANLAKNIQYF. The DNA of the CDR3 is TGCGCCAGCAGCCAAGAACAAGCGGGGGCCAACCTAGCCAAAAACATTCAGTACTTC.

This rearrangement joins TRBV6-5 to TRBJ1-2; possible D gene TRBD1, 6 bases. Germline V gene lookup returns CDR1 MNHEY and CDR2 SVGAGI. Trimming pared 6 bases from V and 5 bases from J, leaving 16 bases between. CDR3 length equals 14 residues. The CDR3 loop reads CASRRQAGVYGYTF. DNA of the CDR3: TGTGCCAGCAGGAGACAGGCTGGGGTGTATGGCTACACCTTC.

This chain joins TRBV9 and TRBJ1-4; D is undetermined. Trimming took 4 bases from V and 5 from J, leaving 12 bases between them. Germline V CDR1 and CDR2: SGDLS, YYNGEE. The CDR3 is 14 residues long. The CDR3 protein is CASSPHLENEKLFF. DNA of the CDR3: TGTGCCAGCAGCCCGCATTTGGAGAATGAAAAACTGTTTTTT.

This clone was observed a few times. Here the CDR3 reads CASSIGQGAYEQYF. The CDR3 DNA reads as TGTGCCAGTAGTATTGGACAGGGGGCTTACGAGCAGTACTTC. V usage is TRBV19 and J usage is TRBJ2-7, with TRBD1 matching over 11 bases. The CDR3 runs 14 residues. The J segment lost 4 bases and the V segment lost 3 bases, leaving 2 bases of the junction unmatched. Germline V gene lookup returns CDR1 LNHDA and CDR2 SQIVND (reference sequence). The full variable domain, completed using reference TRBV19 and TRBJ2-7, is DGGITQSPKYLFRKEGQNVTLSCEQNLNHDAMYWYRQDPGQGLRLIYYSQIVNDFQKGDIAEGYSVSREKKESFPLTVTSAQKNPTAFYLCASSIGQGAYEQYFGPGTRLTVT.

The chain recombines TRBV5-1 with TRBJ2-7, with a weak D call TRBD2 (6 bases). From germline, CDR1 is SGHRS and CDR2 YFSETQ. The CDR3 runs 13 residues. V lost 1 base to trimming and J lost 6 bases, with 11 bases between them. The CDR3 DNA follows: TGCGCCAGCAGCTTGTTGGAGGGGCGCGAGCAGTACTTC. Translating gives CASSLLEGREQYF.

The chain combines TRBV6-1 with TRBJ2-1, with 10 bases identical to TRBD1. J was trimmed by 5 bases and V by 6 bases; bases with no gene match: 7. The germline V gene has CDR1 MNHNS and CDR2 SASEGT. The CDR3 runs 15 residues. CDR3 amino acids: CASRETGGFHNEQFF. As DNA, the CDR3 is TGTGCCAGCAGGGAGACAGGGGGCTTCCACAATGAGCAGTTCTTC.

This chain joins TRBV27 and TRBJ2-1; D is uncertain. The V gene's germline CDR1 is MNHEY and CDR2 SMNVEV (reference sequence). The V gene lost 2 bases and the J gene lost 6 bases, with 11 bases spanning the gap. This CDR3 spans 14 amino acids. The CDR3 nucleotides are TGTGCCAGCAGTTTAGGTATAGAGAGCAATGAGCAGTTCTTC. Its protein product is CASSLGIESNEQFF.

The chain couples TRBV5-4 to TRBJ2-2; possibly TRBD1 for D (6 bases). With 0 bases removed from V and 3 bases from J, the gap between germline ends came to 15 bases. Per the germline V gene, CDR1 is SGHNT and CDR2 is YYREEE (reference sequence). The length of the CDR3 is 17 residues. CDR3 sequence: CASSLVRGGVDTGELFF. CDR3 DNA sequence: TGTGCCAGCAGCTTGGTCCGAGGGGGTGTCGACACCGGGGAGCTGTTTTTT. Based on the CDR3 plus reference TRBV5-4 and TRBJ2-2, the full variable domain is ETGVTQSPTHLIKTRGQQVTLRCSSQSGHNTVSWYQQALGQGPQFIFQYYREEENGRGNFPPRFSGLQFPNYSSELNVNALELDDSALYLCASSLVRGGVDTGELFFGEGSRLTVL.

There are many counts of this clone. V usage is TRBV5-6 and J usage is TRBJ2-3, with a possible D match to TRBD2 (6 bases). The CDR3 has 14 amino acids. Germline CDR1 SGHDT, CDR2 YYEEEE. Trimming stripped 4 bases from V and 6 bases from J, with 15 bases between. The CDR3, as DNA: TGTGCCAGCAGCCCGGGACTCTCCACGGATACGCAGTATTTT. The encoded protein is CASSPGLSTDTQYF.

In its sample, this clone was seen a few times. The rearrangement joins TRBV5-5 to TRBJ1-6; the D is unclear. The germline V gene encodes CDR1 SGHKS and CDR2 YYEKEE (reference sequence). Trimming pared 1 base from V and 9 bases from J, leaving 8 bases between. This CDR3 is built from 13 residues. The CDR3 sequence is CASSLTGSSPLHF. The CDR3, as DNA: TGTGCCAGCAGCTTGACGGGGTCTTCACCCCTCCACTTT.

The chain recombines TRBV2 with TRBJ1-2; the match to TRBD1 covers 8 bases. The CDR3 spans 15 residues. The germline gives CDR1 SNHLY, CDR2 FYNNEI. The V gene end was trimmed by 6 bases and the J gene end by 0 bases; junction bases not matched to a gene: 6. Here the CDR3 reads CASRPQGVPNYGYTF. For the CDR3, the DNA is TGTGCCAGCAGGCCACAGGGGGTACCTAACTATGGCTACACCTTC.